Reported below is one T cell receptor beta chain. The sample originates from a study of cytomegalovirus exposure and HLA in healthy donors. Trimming shortened V by 4 bases and J by 7 bases, and 16 bases separated the two germline ends. Germline V CDR1 and CDR2: LGHNA, YSLEER. The CDR3 contains 15 residues. Use of 60 Vbeta and 13 Jbeta primers characterized the PCR. Data came from immunoSEQ multiplex PCR; TCRdb stores just in-frame clones and leaves some out. The sample shows about 140,000 clones, 70% to 85% of them seen only once. This chain connects TRBV4-3 to TRBJ1-4; D is possibly TRBD1 (6 bases). This clonotype originated in a woman in her forties or fifties in good health and CMV-seropositive. The source material was PBMCs. DNA of the CDR3: TGCGCCAGCAGCCCATCCTCCAGGGGTGGTGAAAAACTGTTTTTT. Its protein product is CASSPSSRGGEKLFF.